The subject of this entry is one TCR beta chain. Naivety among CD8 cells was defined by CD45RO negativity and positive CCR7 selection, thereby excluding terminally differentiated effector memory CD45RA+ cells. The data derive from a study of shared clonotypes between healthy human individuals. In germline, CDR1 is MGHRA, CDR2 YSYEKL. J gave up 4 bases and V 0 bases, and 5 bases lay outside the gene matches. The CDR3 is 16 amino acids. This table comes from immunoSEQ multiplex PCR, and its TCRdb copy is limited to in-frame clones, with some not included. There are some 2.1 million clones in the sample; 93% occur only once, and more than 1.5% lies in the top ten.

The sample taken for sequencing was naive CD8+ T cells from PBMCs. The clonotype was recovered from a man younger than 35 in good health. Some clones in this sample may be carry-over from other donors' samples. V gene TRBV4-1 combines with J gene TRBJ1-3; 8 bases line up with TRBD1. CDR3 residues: CASSQDETGVGNTIYF. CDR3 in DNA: TGCGCCAGCAGCCAAGACGAGACAGGGGTCGGAAACACCATATATTTT.